This T cell receptor beta chain is from a study of blood T cell repertoires in COVID-19. In the study overall: Specimens from acute and convalescent COVID-19 originated in the United States, Italy and Spain.

The CDR3 contains 14 residues. The V end was cut by 2 bases, the J end by 1 base, with 10 bases between. Germline loops: CDR1 SGHRS, CDR2 YFSETQ. Libraries were prepared by immunoSEQ multiplex PCR; TCRdb keeps only in-frame clonotypes and omits some of them. The sample has a few hundred thousand clones; more than 80% are singletons. What was sequenced was peripheral blood. The V and J genes are TRBV5-1 and TRBJ2-7, with TRBD1 as a possible D gene (6 bases). This receptor was taken from a man aged 18 to 29 who had recovered from COVID-19. The CDR3 sequence: CASSLLTGSYEQYF. The DNA of the CDR3 is TGCGCCAGCAGCTTACTGACAGGATCCTACGAGCAGTACTTC.